This entry lists 29 T cell receptor beta chains sequenced from one sample in a study of blood T cells in healthy people across ages. Sample-barcoded 5' priming and a J-beta primer mix drove a second PCR of about 6 to 12 cycles. TCRdb independently ran MiXCR on the 5' RACE reads; one entry per CDR3 protein. The repertoire holds 1 million or so distinct CDR3 sequences, with under 30% as singletons. This sample also appeared in a second study, on T cells of mothers and their children.

Sequencing was carried out using blood. These receptor sequences come from a girl aged 2-15 years in good health.

This clonotype turned up a few times. The genes are TRBV29-1 and TRBJ2-7; 10 positions agree with TRBD2. CDR3 length equals 15 residues. Germline V gene lookup returns CDR1 SQVTM and CDR2 ANQGSEA. Trimming took 0 bases from V and 3 from J; bases not matched to a gene: 5. The CDR3 nucleotides are TGCAGCGTTGAAGATCCGAAGCGGGAGGGCTACGAGCAGTACTTC. Its translation: CSVEDPKREGYEQYF.

This chain connects TRBV5-1 to TRBJ1-2; 7 positions agree with TRBD1. Germline lookup yields CDR1 SGHRS and CDR2 YFSETQ. V was pared by 3 bases and J by 6 bases, with 11 bases of the junction left unmatched. The CDR3 has 15 amino acids. CDR3 region: CASSSGTDFLDGYTF. DNA of the CDR3: TGCGCCAGCAGCTCCGGGACAGATTTTTTAGATGGCTACACCTTC.

The genes are TRBV5-1 and TRBJ2-1; TRBD2 agrees at 8 bases. With 3 bases clipped from V and 1 base from J, the junction kept 12 bases outside the gene matches. Germline CDR1 is SGHRS and CDR2 is YFSETQ. This CDR3 comprises 18 residues. Written as DNA, the CDR3 is TGCGCCAGCAGCTACGTACTAGCGGACGGTTTGTCCTACAATGAGCAGTTCTTC. It is translated as CASSYVLADGLSYNEQFF.

This clonotype has just a few counts. The rearrangement links TRBV11-3 to TRBJ2-5, with a possible D match to TRBD2 (5 bases). This CDR3 spans 13 amino acids. Germline-derived CDR1 and CDR2 are SGHNT and YENEEA. Trimming pared 4 bases from V and 4 bases from J, leaving 10 bases between. The CDR3 coding sequence is TGTGCCAGCAGCTGGATGGGGAGAGAGACCCAGTACTTC. It encodes CASSWMGRETQYF. The entire variable domain, with the rest obtained from reference TRBV11-3 and TRBJ2-5, is as follows: EAGVVQSPRYKIIEKKQPVAFWCNPISGHNTLYWYLQNLGQGPELLIRYENEEAVDDSQLPKDRFSAERLKGVDSTLKIQPAELGDSAVYLCASSWMGRETQYFGPGTRLLVL.

This chain joins TRBV11-1 and TRBJ1-2, with D possibly being TRBD1 (6 bases). Germline CDR1 SGHAT, CDR2 FQDESV (reference sequence). The CDR3 is 15 residues long. V was cut by 5 bases and J by 2 bases, with 15 bases left in between. The CDR3 sequence is CASSKGQERNYGYTF. CDR3 DNA sequence: TGTGCCAGCAGCAAGGGACAAGAGAGAAACTATGGCTACACCTTC.

This chain joins TRBV9 and TRBJ1-1; D is unclear. The CDR3 contains 17 residues. V dropped 3 bases and J dropped 1 base, with 19 bases sitting between them. The V gene's germline CDR1 is SGDLS and CDR2 YYNGEE. As DNA, the CDR3 is TGTGCCAGCAGCGCCGAACCAACCCCCACAGAGAACACTGAAGCTTTCTTT. Its protein product is CASSAEPTPTENTEAFF.

The table lists this clonotype with a few counts. V gene TRBV6-6 combines with J gene TRBJ2-1; TRBD1 matches 10 bases. CDR1 is MNHNY and CDR2 is SVGAGI in the germline V gene (reference sequence). V shed 2 bases and J 7 bases; nucleotides not matched to a gene: 2. The CDR3 is 14 residues long. The chain's CDR3 is CASSYLGQGNEQFF. The CDR3 bases are TGTGCCAGCAGTTACCTGGGACAGGGGAATGAGCAGTTCTTC.

The chain couples TRBV7-2 to TRBJ2-1; possible D gene TRBD2, 6 bases. The V end was cut by 2 bases, the J end by 8 bases, with 16 bases between. The germline V gene has CDR1 SGHTA and CDR2 FQGNSA. This CDR3 has 15 amino acids. The CDR3, as DNA: TGTGCCAGCAGCTTATCGGGGGACCAGTTCTATGAGCAGTTCTTC. This codes for CASSLSGDQFYEQFF.

The V call is TRBV15, the J call TRBJ2-1; TRBD2 might be the D (6 bases). V was pared by 0 bases and J by 8 bases, with 11 bases between. The CDR3 has 14 amino acids. Germline CDR1 reads LNHNV; CDR2 reads YYDKDF (reference sequence). This CDR3 is CATSRDPGRYEQFF. The CDR3 DNA sequence: TGTGCCACCAGCAGAGATCCAGGGAGGTATGAGCAGTTCTTC.

A note on this clonotype: A read error may account for a junction end that differs from germline. CDR3 DNA sequence: TGTGCCAGCACTTTAAAACAGGGGGGTTTTTCTGGAAACACCATATATTTT. It encodes CASTLKQGGFSGNTIYF. The chain joins TRBV28 to TRBJ1-3, with TRBD1 matching over 8 bases. The CDR3 covers 17 residues. Germline V gene data show CDR1 as MDHEN and CDR2 as SYDVKM.

The chain is built from TRBV29-1 and TRBJ1-2; TRBD1 matches at 8 bases. The CDR3 is 13 residues long. Germline loops: CDR1 SQVTM, CDR2 ANQGSEA. The ends lost 7 bases at V and 5 bases at J; junction bases unmatched: 9. CDR3 in amino acids: CSASGGGRYGYTF. In DNA form, the CDR3 reads TGCAGCGCCTCAGGGGGCGGAAGGTATGGCTACACCTTC.

This clonotype has only a few counts. The genes are TRBV7-9 and TRBJ2-3, with D hard to call. Trimming took off 1 base at V and 4 bases at J, with 12 bases between the two ends. This CDR3 contains 15 residues. Germline assignment: CDR1 SEHNR and CDR2 FQNEAQ (reference sequence). The CDR3 region has the DNA TGTGCCAGCAGCTTAGAAGGTAGTTCCTCAGATACGCAGTATTTT. Residues: CASSLEGSSSDTQYF. Combining the CDR3 with reference TRBV7-9 and TRBJ2-3 gives the whole variable domain DTGVSQNPRHKITKRGQNVTFRCDPISEHNRLYWYRQTLGQGPEFLTYFQNEAQLEKSRLLSDRFSAERPKGSFSTLEIQRTEQGDSAMYLCASSLEGSSSDTQYFGPGTRLTVL.

There are many counts of this clonotype. The V and J genes are TRBV6-5 and TRBJ1-2; TRBD1 might be the D (5 bases). Trimming took 6 bases from V and 8 from J, leaving 16 bases between them. The CDR3 is made up of 13 amino acids. Germline lookup yields CDR1 MNHEY and CDR2 SVGAGI. The CDR3 bases are TGTGCCAGCAGCCTTATACCCGGGGACGGCTACACCTTC. It translates to CASSLIPGDGYTF.

Only a few counts were recorded for this clonotype. The chain is built from TRBV3-1 and TRBJ2-5; 8 bases are shared with TRBD1. Germline V gene data show CDR1 as LGHDT and CDR2 as YNNKEL (reference sequence). With V trimmed by 4 bases and J by 4 bases, 5 bases remained unmatched. CDR3 length equals 14 residues. CDR3 loop: CASSPLDRGETQYF. DNA of the CDR3: TGTGCCAGCAGCCCCTTAGACAGGGGAGAGACCCAGTACTTC.

This clonotype appeared a few times. The V and J genes are TRBV12-3 or TRBV12-4 and TRBJ2-3, with D tentatively TRBD1 (6 bases). The V gene lost 7 bases and the J gene lost 2 bases, with 16 bases spanning the gap. This CDR3 comprises 15 residues. In nucleotides, the CDR3 is TGTGCCAGCACCGTATGGCACAGGGACACAGATACGCAGTATTTT. It codes for CASTVWHRDTDTQYF.

The CDR3 here is CASSVGGSTINSPLHF. CDR3 sequence (DNA): TGTGCCAGCAGCGTAGGGGGGAGCACCATTAATTCACCCCTCCACTTT. This chain joins TRBV9 and TRBJ1-6; weak D call: TRBD1 (5 bases). This CDR3 is built from 16 residues. V was clipped by 0 bases and J by 6 bases, with 13 bases between them. Germline V lookup: CDR1 SGDLS, CDR2 YYNGEE.

The chain carries TRBV7-9 and TRBJ2-1; D remains ambiguous. Germline assignment: CDR1 SEHNR and CDR2 FQNEAQ (reference sequence). The CDR3 covers 15 residues. The V end was cut by 5 bases, the J end by 1 base, with 12 bases between. CDR3: CASSLGVNSYNEQFF. The CDR3 region has the DNA TGTGCCAGCAGCCTTGGGGTAAATTCCTACAATGAGCAGTTCTTC.

This chain uses TRBV28 with TRBJ1-1, with D hard to call. The CDR3 is 14 residues long. V lost 2 bases, J lost 4 bases, and 11 bases lay in between. Per germline, CDR1 MDHEN and CDR2 SYDVKM. The CDR3 nucleotides are TGTGCCAGCAGTTTAGCGGGGATTCGCACTGAAGCTTTCTTT. The encoded protein is CASSLAGIRTEAFF.

The chain combines TRBV27 with TRBJ2-1, with a possible D match to TRBD1 (5 bases). This CDR3 region has 15 residues. Trimming left V 2 bases short and J 8 bases short, with 16 bases between. Looked up from germline, CDR1 is MNHEY and CDR2 is SMNVEV (reference sequence). CDR3 loop: CASSLRAGSIDEQFF. For the CDR3, the DNA is TGTGCCAGCAGTTTAAGGGCAGGGTCGATCGATGAGCAGTTCTTC.

The sample holds a few counts of this clonotype. The chain joins TRBV29-1 to TRBJ2-3; D is ambiguous. This CDR3 has 12 residues. The V gene lost 3 bases and the J gene lost 0 bases, with 4 bases spanning the gap. Germline values: CDR1 SQVTM, CDR2 ANQGSEA. The CDR3 DNA follows: TGCAGCGTTGATGACAGCACAGATACGCAGTATTTT. This sequence encodes CSVDDSTDTQYF.

This clonotype was seen more than once but under ten times. The V call is TRBV20-1, the J call TRBJ2-1; D might be TRBD2 (6 bases). Trimming took off 5 bases at V and 4 bases at J, with 15 bases between the two ends. The CDR3 consists of 14 residues. Germline V gives CDR1 DFQATT, CDR2 SNEGSKA (reference sequence). CDR3 protein: CSARLGLSYNEQFF. DNA for the CDR3: TGCAGTGCTCGCCTGGGACTTTCTTACAATGAGCAGTTCTTC.

This clonotype was found once. The junction shows a germline mismatch at one end, possibly a read error. The rearrangement links TRBV12-3 or TRBV12-4 to TRBJ2-3; D is perhaps TRBD2 (6 bases). The CDR3 has 15 amino acids. This CDR3 is CASPARRGNTDAQYF. The DNA for the CDR3 is TGTGCCAGCCCGGCTCGTCGGGGGAACACAGATGCGCAATATTTT.

The chain employs TRBV4-1 and TRBJ2-7; 7 bases fit TRBD1. The junction had 6 bases not matched to a gene; V was cut back by 4 bases and J by 0 bases. The CDR3 covers 15 residues. CDR1 is MGHRA and CDR2 is YSYEKL in the germline V gene. The CDR3 nucleotides read TGCGCCAGCAGCCTAACGACAGGGAGCTCCTACGAGCAGTACTTC. It codes for CASSLTTGSSYEQYF.

The chain employs TRBV12-5 and TRBJ1-1; D is unresolved. The germline CDR1 and CDR2 sequences are LGHNT and FRNRAP. CDR3 length: 17 residues. The germline V and J ends were trimmed by 0 bases and 1 base, with 15 bases remaining between them. CDR3 sequence: CASGLVLRRDGNTEAFF. DNA of the CDR3: TGTGCTAGTGGTTTGGTACTCAGGAGGGATGGGAACACTGAAGCTTTCTTT.

This clonotype was counted between two and nine times. The V call is TRBV7-2, the J call TRBJ2-2; 8 bases are shared with TRBD2. With 3 bases clipped from V and 6 bases from J, the junction kept 6 bases outside the gene matches. Per the germline V gene, CDR1 is SGHTA and CDR2 is FQGNSA. The CDR3 length is 15 residues. CDR3 in amino acids: CASSFPRGGSGELFF. The CDR3 bases are TGTGCCAGCAGCTTCCCCCGGGGGGGGTCCGGGGAGCTGTTTTTT.

With regard to this clonotype: A read error is the likely source, as a far larger clone sits one nucleotide away. This chain joins TRBV7-8 and TRBJ2-1; D gene uncertain. CDR1 SGHVS and CDR2 FQNEAQ come from the germline V gene. V gave up 1 base and J gave up 0 bases, with 4 bases separating them. The CDR3 runs 14 residues. CDR3 DNA sequence: TGTGCCAGCAGCTTAGGGTGCTCCTACAATGAGCAGTTCTTC. This gives the protein CASSLGCSYNEQFF. Looking up the rest from reference TRBV7-8 and TRBJ2-1 gives the full variable domain: GAGVSQSPRYKVAKRGQDVALRCDPISGHVSLFWYQQALGQGPEFLTYFQNEAQLDKSGLPSDRFFAERPEGSVSTLKIQRTQQEDSAVYLCASSLGCSYNEQFFGPGTRLTVL.

To note about this clonotype: Germline and junction disagree at one end, which may indicate a read error. V usage is TRBV12-3 or TRBV12-4 and J usage is TRBJ1-2, with a tentative D call TRBD1 (6 bases). This CDR3 has 14 residues. The CDR3 DNA sequence: TGTGCCGGCAGTTTACGAGGGGGTACGAAAGGCTACACCTTC. It encodes CAGSLRGGTKGYTF.

The gene calls are TRBV7-9 and TRBJ2-1; perhaps TRBD2 as D (5 bases). Trimming removed 1 base at V and 11 bases at J, with 21 bases between. The CDR3 spans 16 residues. Germline assignment: CDR1 SEHNR and CDR2 FQNEAQ (reference sequence). CDR3 amino acids: CASSLGFGEGDWKQFF. The CDR3 DNA reads as TGTGCCAGCAGCTTAGGATTCGGTGAGGGAGATTGGAAGCAGTTCTTC.

The rearrangement uses TRBV6-5 and TRBJ2-1; tentative D call: TRBD2 (5 bases). The CDR3 has 15 residues. V lost 6 bases and J lost 2, with 14 bases in between. Germline values: CDR1 MNHEY, CDR2 SVGAGI. The CDR3, as DNA: TGTGCCAGCAGAGCAACCAGCGGTGCCTACAATGAGCAGTTCTTC. Residues: CASRATSGAYNEQFF.